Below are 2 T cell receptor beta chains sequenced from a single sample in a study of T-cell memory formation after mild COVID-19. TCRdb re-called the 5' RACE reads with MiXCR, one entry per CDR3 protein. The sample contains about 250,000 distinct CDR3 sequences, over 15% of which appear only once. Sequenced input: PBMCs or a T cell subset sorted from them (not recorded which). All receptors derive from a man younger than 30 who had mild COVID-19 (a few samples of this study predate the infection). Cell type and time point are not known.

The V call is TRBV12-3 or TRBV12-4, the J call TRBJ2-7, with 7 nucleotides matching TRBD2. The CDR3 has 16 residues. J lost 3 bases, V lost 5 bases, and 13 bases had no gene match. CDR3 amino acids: CASSPRGSGEYYEQYF. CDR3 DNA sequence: TGTGCCAGCAGTCCTCGAGGGAGCGGGGAGTACTACGAGCAGTACTTC.

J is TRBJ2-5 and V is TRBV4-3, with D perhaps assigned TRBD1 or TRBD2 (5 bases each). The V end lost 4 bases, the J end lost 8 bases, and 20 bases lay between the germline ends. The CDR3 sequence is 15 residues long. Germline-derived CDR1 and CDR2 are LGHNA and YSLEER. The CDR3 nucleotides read TGCGCCAGCAGCCCCGAGGGACCACCGACCGGCACCCAGTACTTC. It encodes CASSPEGPPTGTQYF.